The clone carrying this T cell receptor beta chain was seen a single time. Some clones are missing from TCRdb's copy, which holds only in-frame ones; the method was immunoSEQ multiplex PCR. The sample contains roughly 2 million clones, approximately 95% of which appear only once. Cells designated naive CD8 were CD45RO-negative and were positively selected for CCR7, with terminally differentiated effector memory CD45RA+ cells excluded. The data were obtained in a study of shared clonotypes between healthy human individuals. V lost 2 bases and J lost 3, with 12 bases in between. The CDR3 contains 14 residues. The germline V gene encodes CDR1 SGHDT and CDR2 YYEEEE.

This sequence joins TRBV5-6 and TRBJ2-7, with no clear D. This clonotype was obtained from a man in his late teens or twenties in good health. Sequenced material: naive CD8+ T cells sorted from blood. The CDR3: CASSLLDGNYEQYF. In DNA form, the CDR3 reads TGTGCCAGCAGCTTATTGGATGGGAACTACGAGCAGTACTTC. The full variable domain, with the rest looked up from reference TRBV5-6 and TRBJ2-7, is DAGVTQSPTHLIKTRGQQVTLRCSPKSGHDTVSWYQQALGQGPQFIFQYYEEEERQRGNFPDRFSGHQFPNYSSELNVNALLLGDSALYLCASSLLDGNYEQYFGPGTRLTVT.